These T cell receptor beta chains were read from a single sample in a study of CD8+ T cells in alopecia areata. Sequencing was performed with immunoSEQ multiplex PCR; in TCRdb, only in-frame clones are kept and a portion is missing. The repertoire holds 150,000 to 200,000 clones, with more than 55% as singletons. The sample here was CD4+ T cells sorted from blood, taken around week 50, from a patient treated with tofacitinib. All receptors derive from a human donor with alopecia areata. Each CDR3 is given with its conserved first and last residue. A D gene is named only where the DNA matches it firmly. Rows may omit the clone size; those that give it use once, few, many or a size class.

V gene,CDR3 length,J gene,D gene,clone size,CDR3 DNA,CDR3 protein
TRBV29-1,14,TRBJ2-6,.,.,TGCAGCGTTGATATCTCCTCTGGGGCCAACGTCCTGACTTTC,CSVDISSGANVLTF
TRBV7-2,13,TRBJ2-7,.,once,TGTGCCAGCAGGAAACAGGGTCTCTACGAGCAGTACTTC,CASRKQGLYEQYF
TRBV29-1,13,TRBJ2-7,TRBD2,.,TGCAGCGTACGGGAGGGGATCTCCTACGAGCAGTACTTC,CSVREGISYEQYF
TRBV5-1,14,TRBJ1-4,.,.,TGCGCCAGCGCTCCGGGGTTTCGAGAAGAAAAACTGTTTTTT,CASAPGFREEKLFF
TRBV23-1,17,TRBJ1-1,TRBD1,.,TGCGCCAGCAGTACAGCTAGCACACAGGGGGGTTCCACTGAAGCTTTCTTT,CASSTASTQGGSTEAFF
TRBV2,15,TRBJ1-6,.,few,TGTGCCAGCAGTGAAGGTTCAGGGGTTCATTCACCCCTCCACTTT,CASSEGSGVHSPLHF
TRBV29-1,12,TRBJ2-7,.,.,TGCAGCGTTAATTCAGGCGCCTACGAGCAGTACTTC,CSVNSGAYEQYF
TRBV19,15,TRBJ1-1,TRBD1,.,TGTGCCAGTAGCCTCGACAGGGGGGGACGCACTGAAGCTTTCTTT,CASSLDRGGRTEAFF
TRBV29-1,14,TRBJ2-7,TRBD1,few,TGCAGCGTGCTCCGGGACAGGGCCAACTACGAGCAGTACTTC,CSVLRDRANYEQYF
TRBV11-2,15,TRBJ2-3,TRBD1,.,TGTGCCAGCAGCCCCTGGAACAGGGGCGTAGATACGCAGTATTTT,CASSPWNRGVDTQYF
TRBV19,14,TRBJ2-4,.,few,TGTGCCAGTAGTTTCCGGGAAGCCAAAAACATTCAGTACTTC,CASSFREAKNIQYF
TRBV15,15,TRBJ2-7,.,.,TGTGCCACCAGCCCTCGAGACGGGGGCCCCTACGAGCAGTACTTC,CATSPRDGGPYEQYF
TRBV5-1,14,TRBJ2-6,.,.,TGCGCCAGCAGCTTAGGCTCTGGGGCCAACGTCCTGACTTTC,CASSLGSGANVLTF
TRBV5-1,13,TRBJ2-2,.,.,TGCGCCAGCAGCCTGAGGGAGAGCGGGGAGCTGTTTTTT,CASSLRESGELFF
TRBV2,15,TRBJ1-5,.,.,TGTGCCAGCAGTGAGCAGATGGGGCGCAATCAGCCCCAGCATTTT,CASSEQMGRNQPQHF
TRBV7-9,12,TRBJ1-2,.,.,TGTGCCAGCAGCCCGCAGGGTTCGGGCTACACCTTC,CASSPQGSGYTF
TRBV29-1,12,TRBJ1-2,.,.,TGCAGCGTTGGGGCCAAGAACTATGGCTACACCTTC,CSVGAKNYGYTF
TRBV9,14,TRBJ2-1,.,.,TGTGCCAGCAGCCCCCGACAGGTTAACAATGAGCAGTTCTTC,CASSPRQVNNEQFF
TRBV4-3,16,TRBJ2-7,.,few,TGCGCCAGCAGCCAAGATAGGGCGGGGACCTCCTACGAGCAGTACTTC,CASSQDRAGTSYEQYF
TRBV5-6,13,TRBJ2-1,TRBD1,.,TGTGCCAGCAGCTTGACCCGGACAGGGGTCGAGTTCTTC,CASSLTRTGVEFF
TRBV15,12,TRBJ1-2,.,.,TGTGCCACCAGCAGAGACAGCTATGGCTACACCTTC,CATSRDSYGYTF
TRBV7-8,15,TRBJ2-7,.,.,TGTGCCAGCAGCTCACAGGACAGACCTTCCTACGAGCAGTACTTC,CASSSQDRPSYEQYF
TRBV27,15,TRBJ1-6,.,.,TGTGCCAGCAGTTTTCAACCGAAGTATAATTCACCCCTCCACTTT,CASSFQPKYNSPLHF
TRBV2,15,TRBJ2-2,.,.,TGTGCCAGCACCCCGGACGGAACGAACACCGGGGAGCTGTTTTTT,CASTPDGTNTGELFF
TRBV11-3,14,TRBJ2-7,.,.,TGTGCCAGCAGTTCGACAGGTCCCGCCTACGAGCAGTACTTC,CASSSTGPAYEQYF
TRBV7-2,14,TRBJ1-2,TRBD1,.,TGTGCCAGCAGCTTAGGGGACAGACCCTATGGCTACACCTTC,CASSLGDRPYGYTF
TRBV29-1,12,TRBJ2-7,.,.,TGCAGCGCTCTCCTCTTCGGAGGCGAGCAGTACTTC,CSALLFGGEQYF